Listed here are 12 T cell receptor beta chains from one sample, sequenced in a study of shared clonotypes between healthy human individuals. Produced via immunoSEQ multiplex PCR; TCRdb's table is partial and in-frame only. The table shows roughly 2.2 million clones, with 85% to 95% occurring only once. The material sequenced was naive CD4+ T cells from PBMCs. Subset denoted: CD45RA+ positively selected. These receptors were taken from a man aged 18 to 35 in good health. Some clones in this sample may be carry-over from other donors' samples.

CDR3 sequence reads: CASSLAGGWNEQFF. The CDR3 DNA sequence: TGTGCCAGTTCATTAGCGGGAGGTTGGAATGAGCAGTTCTTC. The V gene is TRBV6-4, the J gene TRBJ2-1; TRBD2 agrees at 10 bases. With 9 bases clipped from V and 7 bases from J, the junction kept 9 bases outside the gene matches. Germline V CDR1 and CDR2: MRHNA, SNTAGT. The CDR3 is 14 amino acids.

The chain couples TRBV5-1 to TRBJ2-1; maybe TRBD2 (7 bases). Trimming took off 4 bases at V and 5 bases at J, with 16 bases between the two ends. Looked up from germline, CDR1 is SGHRS and CDR2 is YFSETQ. The CDR3 is 15 amino acids. CDR3 DNA sequence: TGCGCCAGCAGCCCTGACGGGGGGCTGAACAATGAGCAGTTCTTC. This sequence encodes CASSPDGGLNNEQFF.

The V and J genes are TRBV6-5 and TRBJ2-3; 7 nucleotides line up with TRBD2. The V gene end was trimmed by 4 bases and the J gene end by 6 bases; junction bases not matched to a gene: 7. This CDR3 comprises 14 residues. CDR1 and CDR2 (germline): MNHEY, SVGAGI. CDR3 protein: CASSSTQRDDTQYF. CDR3 DNA: TGTGCCAGCAGTTCGACACAGCGGGATGATACGCAGTATTTT.

The chain uses TRBV5-6 and TRBJ1-5; D might be TRBD1 (5 bases). V gave up 0 bases and J gave up 8 bases, with 15 bases separating them. The CDR3 consists of 15 residues. CDR1 is SGHDT, CDR2 YYEEEE, per germline. The CDR3 DNA reads TGTGCCAGCAGCTTGGCCGACAGAGCTTGGGAGCCCCAGCATTTT. It codes for CASSLADRAWEPQHF.

The genes are TRBV5-6 and TRBJ2-2; 8 bases are a match to TRBD1. V lost 4 bases, J lost 7 bases, and 9 bases stayed unmatched. Per the germline V gene, CDR1 is SGHDT and CDR2 is YYEEEE. The CDR3 runs 15 residues. The CDR3 sequence: CASSIGDRLGGELFF. Written as DNA, the CDR3 is TGTGCCAGCAGCATTGGGGACAGGCTGGGCGGGGAGCTGTTTTTT.

J is TRBJ1-3 and V is TRBV5-4; 7 bases agree with TRBD1. Trimming at V came to 4 bases and at J to 1 base, leaving 5 bases not matched to a gene. Per the germline V gene, CDR1 is SGHNT and CDR2 is YYREEE (reference sequence). The CDR3 covers 15 residues. The CDR3, as DNA: TGTGCCAGCAGCATAGGGACAGATTCTGGAAACACCATATATTTT. The encoded protein is CASSIGTDSGNTIYF.

The chain has TRBV6-6 and TRBJ2-3; 9 nucleotides match TRBD1. The CDR3 runs to 15 residues. The germline gives CDR1 MNHNY, CDR2 SVGAGI (reference sequence). After removal of 2 bases from V and 2 bases from J, the junction contained 2 bases not matched to a gene. This CDR3 is CASSYGDRDTDTQYF. Here the CDR3 DNA reads TGTGCCAGCAGTTACGGGGACAGGGACACAGATACGCAGTATTTT.

This sequence joins TRBV5-1 and TRBJ2-2; D may correspond to TRBD1 or TRBD2 (5 bases each). The CDR3 is 17 amino acids. In germline, CDR1 is SGHRS, CDR2 YFSETQ. V dropped 5 bases and J dropped 2 bases, with 19 bases sitting between them. CDR3 amino acids: CASSLIPGTKNTGELFF. In nucleotides, the CDR3 is TGCGCCAGCAGTTTAATCCCCGGGACCAAAAACACCGGGGAGCTGTTTTTT.

The chain couples TRBV7-9 to TRBJ2-7, with 7 positions matching TRBD2. The V segment lost 1 base and the J segment 3 bases; nucleotides outside the gene matches: 6. Germline assignment: CDR1 SEHNR and CDR2 FQNEAQ (reference sequence). The CDR3 consists of 15 residues. CDR3 sequence: CASSLVGGDLYEQYF. The CDR3 nucleotides read TGTGCCAGCAGCTTAGTTGGGGGGGACCTCTACGAGCAGTACTTC. Full variable domain (outside the CDR3, taken from reference TRBV7-9 and TRBJ2-7): DTGVSQNPRHKITKRGQNVTFRCDPISEHNRLYWYRQTLGQGPEFLTYFQNEAQLEKSRLLSDRFSAERPKGSFSTLEIQRTEQGDSAMYLCASSLVGGDLYEQYFGPGTRLTVT.

The chain links TRBV5-1 to TRBJ1-2; weak D call: TRBD1 (5 bases). This CDR3 spans 14 amino acids. With 4 bases removed from V and 4 bases from J, the gap between germline ends came to 14 bases. Germline V gene lookup returns CDR1 SGHRS and CDR2 YFSETQ. The CDR3, as DNA: TGCGCCAGCAGCCCTCGGACGGGGCTCTATGGCTACACCTTC. It yields the protein CASSPRTGLYGYTF. Drawing the rest from reference TRBV5-1 and TRBJ1-2, the complete variable domain is KAGVTQTPRYLIKTRGQQVTLSCSPISGHRSVSWYQQTPGQGLQFLFEYFSETQRNKGNFPGRFSGRQFSNSRSEMNVSTLELGDSALYLCASSPRTGLYGYTFGSGTRLTVV.

The J gene is TRBJ2-1, the V gene TRBV28, with a weak D call TRBD1 (6 bases). Germline V gives CDR1 MDHEN, CDR2 SYDVKM. This CDR3 contains 14 residues. The V end was cut by 2 bases, the J end by 9 bases, with 14 bases between. Written as DNA, the CDR3 is TGTGCCAGCAGTTTACTAGTACAGGGCACTGAGCAGTTCTTC. Protein sequence: CASSLLVQGTEQFF.

A note on this clone: The sample contains more than one DNA sequence encoding this CDR3. The V and J genes are TRBV2 and TRBJ2-7, with D perhaps matching TRBD1 (6 bases). Trimming left V 6 bases short and J 4 bases short, with 10 bases between. Germline CDR1 SNHLY, CDR2 FYNNEI. This CDR3 is 12 amino acids long. The CDR3 sequence is CASSVQGYEQYF. In DNA, the CDR3 is TGTGCCAGCAGCGTACAGGGATACGAGCAGTACTTC.